In this sample, the clone carrying this TCR beta chain turned up once. Its specificity is not known. These data come from a study of cytomegalovirus exposure and HLA in healthy donors. Study conclusions and caveats: Earlier analysis found most TCR beta V segments productive about 90% or about 30% of the time.

The CDR3 is 18 residues long. The V segment lost 5 bases and the J segment 7 bases; nucleotides outside the gene matches: 14. Germline-derived CDR1 and CDR2 are SGHTA and FQGNSA. The PCR employed 60 Vbeta primers together with 13 Jbeta primers. Measured with immunoSEQ multiplex PCR; TCRdb has only the in-frame clones, and not every one. This sample has 150,000 to 200,000 clones, with about four fifths found just once. The clonotype comes from a man between 18 and 29 years old in good health and CMV-seronegative. The chain uses TRBV7-2 and TRBJ2-1; 13 bases line up with TRBD2. Specimen: PBMCs. This chain's CDR3 is CASSPRLAGGVRENEQFF. Written as DNA, the CDR3 is TGTGCCAGCAGCCCCCGACTAGCGGGAGGAGTACGGGAAAATGAGCAGTTCTTC.